These 26 T cell receptor beta chains were all obtained from the same sample, sequenced in a study of blood T cells in healthy people across ages. PCR was performed a second time for about 6 to 12 cycles using a sample-barcoded 5' primer and a J-beta primer mix. Using its own MiXCR run on the 5' RACE reads, TCRdb lists one record per CDR3 protein. The sample includes around 990,000 distinct CDR3 sequences, 35% to 40% of them seen just once. Sequenced: blood. The receptors stem from a man in his late teens or twenties in good health.

The chain uses TRBV28 and TRBJ1-2, with 8 bases identical to TRBD1. This CDR3 contains 17 residues. V dropped 3 bases and J dropped 8; count of bases not matched to a gene: 17. Germline V gives CDR1 MDHEN, CDR2 SYDVKM. The DNA for the CDR3 is TGTGCCAGCAGTTTTTTGGGGACAGGCCGATCCCGAGGCGGCTACACCTTC. Residues: CASSFLGTGRSRGGYTF.

The chain carries TRBV4-3 and TRBJ1-5; D remains unclear. The V gene's germline CDR1 is LGHNA and CDR2 YSLEER. The ends were cut back, 4 bases at V and 6 bases at J, with 10 bases in the middle. The CDR3 loop spans 13 amino acids. The CDR3 nucleotides read TGCGCCAGCAGCCGGACTAGAGGTCAGCCCCAGCATTTT. It yields the protein CASSRTRGQPQHF.

The chain employs TRBV5-1 and TRBJ1-2, with D uncertain. This CDR3 is built from 14 residues. CDR1 and CDR2 from the germline V gene are SGHRS and YFSETQ. V gave up 4 bases and J gave up 8 bases, with 18 bases separating them. The DNA of the CDR3 is TGCGCCAGCAGCCCAAACAGCCAGGTCCGGGGCTACACCTTC. It yields the protein CASSPNSQVRGYTF. Combining the CDR3 with reference TRBV5-1 and TRBJ1-2 gives the whole variable domain KAGVTQTPRYLIKTRGQQVTLSCSPISGHRSVSWYQQTPGQGLQFLFEYFSETQRNKGNFPGRFSGRQFSNSRSEMNVSTLELGDSALYLCASSPNSQVRGYTFGSGTRLTVV.

This clonotype was picked up a small number of times. The chain employs TRBV6-2 or TRBV6-3 and TRBJ2-1; TRBD1 matches 10 bases. CDR1 is MNHEY and CDR2 is SVGEGT in the germline V gene. The CDR3 consists of 14 residues. The V gene end was trimmed by 7 bases and the J gene end by 6 bases; junction bases not matched to a gene: 6. The CDR3 spells CASKPGQGSNEQFF. The CDR3 coding sequence is TGTGCCAGCAAACCGGGACAGGGGTCCAATGAGCAGTTCTTC.

The rearrangement joins TRBV14 to TRBJ1-2; the D gene is possibly TRBD1 (6 bases). The V end lost 4 bases, the J end lost 6 bases, and 24 bases lay between the germline ends. CDR1 and CDR2 from the germline V gene are SGHDN and FVKESK. The CDR3 length is 17 residues. The CDR3: CASSPRQAVQPIHGYTF. The CDR3 DNA sequence: TGTGCCAGCAGCCCTCGACAGGCCGTACAACCCATACATGGCTACACCTTC.

The chain employs TRBV7-3 and TRBJ1-1; 7 bases agree with TRBD1. Losses at the gene ends were 6 bases for V and 4 bases for J; bases not matched to a gene: 8. CDR1 and CDR2 (germline): SGHTA, FQGTGA. The CDR3 consists of 14 residues. This CDR3 reads CASSHRGGSTEAFF. CDR3 DNA sequence: TGTGCCAGCAGTCACAGGGGAGGAAGCACTGAAGCTTTCTTT.

This clonotype appeared once. The rearrangement links TRBV30 to TRBJ2-5, with D possibly called TRBD1 or TRBD2 (6 bases each). The CDR3 has 15 residues. Germline loops: CDR1 GTSNPN, CDR2 SVGIG (reference sequence). V shed 4 bases and J shed 11 bases, with 26 bases lying between them. The CDR3 region is CAWNLMGGGYNEQYF. The CDR3 nucleotides read TGTGCCTGGAACTTGATGGGGGGCGGGTACAATGAGCAGTACTTC.

This clonotype was picked up a small number of times. The chain has TRBV9 and TRBJ2-3, with TRBD2 matching over 13 bases. CDR1 and CDR2 (germline): SGDLS, YYNGEE. The CDR3 length is 16 residues. Germline trimming cut 2 bases from V and 3 bases from J; bases unmatched to any gene: 3. This CDR3 reads CASSVGTSGVTDTQYF. For the CDR3, the DNA is TGTGCCAGCAGCGTGGGGACTAGCGGGGTAACAGATACGCAGTATTTT.

This clonotype was seen many times. The chain links TRBV10-3 to TRBJ1-2, with TRBD1 as a possible D gene (5 bases). The germline V and J ends were trimmed by 4 bases and 4 bases, with 10 bases remaining between them. CDR3 length: 13 amino acids. Germline V lookup: CDR1 ENHRY, CDR2 SYGVKD. The CDR3 region is CAISAGTGYGYTF. The CDR3 DNA reads as TGTGCCATCAGTGCGGGGACCGGCTATGGCTACACCTTC.

The chain has TRBV6-6 and TRBJ1-6; D remains ambiguous. The CDR3 loop spans 17 amino acids. Trimming removed 0 bases from V and 5 bases from J, with 14 bases in between. Germline loops: CDR1 MNHNY, CDR2 SVGAGI (reference sequence). The CDR3 sequence: CASSYSSTQRNNSPLHF. The CDR3 bases are TGTGCCAGCAGTTACTCATCGACCCAAAGGAATAATTCACCCCTCCACTTT.

There are a few counts of this clonotype. The chain is built from TRBV5-1 and TRBJ1-2; TRBD1 matches 8 bases. Germline V lookup: CDR1 SGHRS, CDR2 YFSETQ. V shed 4 bases and J 7 bases; nucleotides not matched to a gene: 6. The CDR3 is 13 residues long. The CDR3 DNA reads TGCGCCAGCAGCATGGGACAGGAGCTTGGCTACACCTTC. Residues: CASSMGQELGYTF.

This clonotype appeared a few times. V and J are TRBV12-3 or TRBV12-4 and TRBJ1-6; D call uncertain. The CDR3 covers 13 residues. Between the trimmed V and J ends, which lost 8 bases and 9 bases, there was a span of 14 bases. In nucleotides, the CDR3 is TGTGCCAGCCGGTACGGAGCTTTTTCACCCCTCCACTTT. It specifies CASRYGAFSPLHF.

Only a few counts were recorded for this clonotype. The chain links TRBV10-3 to TRBJ1-1; tentative D call: TRBD1 (5 bases). Germline V gene data show CDR1 as ENHRY and CDR2 as SYGVKD. The CDR3 consists of 14 residues. V was trimmed by 6 bases and J by 7 bases, leaving 18 bases between them. The CDR3 loop is CAISPTETSIEAFF. DNA of the CDR3: TGTGCCATCAGCCCGACAGAAACCTCAATTGAAGCTTTCTTT.

This clonotype occurred a few times. This chain joins TRBV12-3 or TRBV12-4 and TRBJ1-2; possible D gene TRBD1, 5 bases. Trimming left V 2 bases short and J 4 bases short, with 11 bases between. This CDR3 contains 14 residues. The CDR3 loop reads CASSLWAGLYGYTF. The CDR3 nucleotides are TGTGCCAGCAGTTTATGGGCAGGGCTCTATGGCTACACCTTC.

The rearrangement joins TRBV20-1 to TRBJ1-5; 9 positions agree with TRBD1. The CDR3 runs 17 residues. Germline values: CDR1 DFQATT, CDR2 SNEGSKA (reference sequence). The V and J ends lost 6 bases and 4 bases, in that order; junction bases with no gene match: 16. DNA for the CDR3: TGCAGTGCCAGTACGCGTAACAGGGGGCTCTCTAATCAGCCCCAGCATTTT. This gives the protein CSASTRNRGLSNQPQHF.

This clonotype has a handful of counts. The V call is TRBV3-1, the J call TRBJ1-1; possibly TRBD1 for D (5 bases). Germline loops: CDR1 LGHDT, CDR2 YNNKEL (reference sequence). The V end was cut by 0 bases, the J end by 3 bases, with 11 bases between. The CDR3 sequence is 15 residues long. The CDR3 DNA reads TGTGCCAGCAGCCAAGATCGAGGGGTGGACACTGAAGCTTTCTTT. This translates into CASSQDRGVDTEAFF. Based on the CDR3 plus reference TRBV3-1 and TRBJ1-1, the full variable domain is DTAVSQTPKYLVTQMGNDKSIKCEQNLGHDTMYWYKQDSKKFLKIMFSYNNKELIINETVPNRFSPKSPDKAHLNLHINSLELGDSAVYFCASSQDRGVDTEAFFGQGTRLTVV.

Comment on this clonotype: This could be a read error, since a much larger clone is one nucleotide away. The chain uses TRBV20-1 and TRBJ2-3; D perhaps matches TRBD1 (5 bases). The CDR3 extends over 11 amino acids. Germline values: CDR1 DFQATT, CDR2 SNEGSKA (reference sequence). The chain's CDR3 is CSAIQADAQYF. DNA of the CDR3: TGCAGTGCTATACAGGCAGATGCGCAGTATTTT.

This clonotype was found a few times. This chain links TRBV25-1 with TRBJ1-1, with a possible D match to TRBD1 (6 bases). With 7 bases removed from V and 3 bases from J, the gap between germline ends came to 9 bases. The CDR3 has 12 amino acids. Germline V CDR1 and CDR2: MGHDK, SYGVNS. CDR3 DNA: TGTGCCAGCAAAGGGGGTCACACTGAAGCTTTCTTT. It translates to CASKGGHTEAFF.

The genes are TRBV12-3 or TRBV12-4 and TRBJ1-2; D possibly corresponds to TRBD1 (6 bases). V was pared by 5 bases and J by 6 bases, with 13 bases between. This CDR3 has 13 residues. The CDR3 region is CASSVGGTHGYTF. The DNA of the CDR3 is TGTGCCAGCAGTGTAGGGGGGACTCATGGCTACACCTTC.

This chain uses TRBV11-1 with TRBJ2-1, with 12 positions matching TRBD2. The CDR3 is 18 residues long. The V and J ends lost 1 base and 2 bases, in that order; junction bases with no gene match: 6. Germline CDR1 SGHAT, CDR2 FQDESV (reference sequence). In nucleotides, the CDR3 is TGTGCCAGCAGCTTAGTTGCTAGCGGGGGGGCCGCCTACAATGAGCAGTTCTTC. Its translation is CASSLVASGGAAYNEQFF.

The gene calls are TRBV20-1 and TRBJ1-2, with D possibly matching TRBD1 (6 bases). V was shortened by 0 bases and J by 3 bases, with 11 bases between the two germline ends. This CDR3 comprises 14 residues. Per germline, CDR1 DFQATT and CDR2 SNEGSKA (reference sequence). CDR3 residues: CSARESGVDYGYTF. CDR3 bases: TGCAGTGCTAGAGAATCAGGGGTTGACTATGGCTACACCTTC.

This clonotype showed up just a few times. J is TRBJ2-1 and V is TRBV5-1, with TRBD2 identical over 8 bases. Germline loops: CDR1 SGHRS, CDR2 YFSETQ. V gave up 3 bases and J gave up 3 bases; unmatched junction bases: 11. The length of the CDR3 is 17 residues. The DNA for the CDR3 is TGCGCCAGCAGCTCCCACCTAAAGCGGGGGCACTACAATGAGCAGTTCTTC. It yields the protein CASSSHLKRGHYNEQFF.

This clonotype was counted between two and nine times. The chain uses TRBV12-3 or TRBV12-4 and TRBJ1-1, with no clear D. Trimming cost V 3 bases and J 6 bases, with 11 bases left between them. The CDR3 is made up of 13 amino acids. The CDR3: CASSLGIWAEAFF. CDR3 coding DNA: TGTGCCAGCAGTTTGGGGATCTGGGCTGAAGCTTTCTTT.

The rearrangement joins TRBV20-1 to TRBJ2-1; 9 bases align to TRBD2. V lost 3 bases, J lost 10 bases, and 16 bases stayed unmatched. Germline assignment: CDR1 DFQATT and CDR2 SNEGSKA (reference sequence). The CDR3 spans 16 residues. The CDR3 here is CSASTAGGIPYGEQFF. The DNA of the CDR3 is TGCAGTGCTAGTACCGCGGGGGGGATACCTTATGGGGAGCAGTTCTTC.

J is TRBJ2-1 and V is TRBV10-3; 7 nucleotides match TRBD2. This CDR3 has 13 residues. V lost 10 bases and J lost 8; bases outside the gene matches: 11. CDR1 ENHRY and CDR2 SYGVKD come from the germline V gene. DNA of the CDR3: TGTGCCACCAGGCGCGGGGGACCCGATGAGCAGTTCTTC. Its translation: CATRRGGPDEQFF.

The CDR3 DNA follows: TGTGCCAGCATCCCGGGACAGGGTATCTATGAGCAGTTCTTC. This sequence encodes CASIPGQGIYEQFF. The chain carries TRBV12-3 or TRBV12-4 and TRBJ2-1; 9 positions agree with TRBD1. This CDR3 spans 14 amino acids. The junction had 9 bases not matched to a gene; V was cut back by 7 bases and J by 8 bases.